This is a list of T cell receptor beta chains from one sample in a study of T cells after posttransplantation cyclophosphamide. Here immunoSEQ multiplex PCR was the method, and the copy in TCRdb shows in-frame clones only, minus some. Listed for the sample are 20,000 to 25,000 clones, none seen a single time. The sequencing sample was made of PBMCs. Source of these receptors: a woman in her sixties or seventies in good health, CMV-negative, and a related stem cell transplant donor. CDR3s include the opening cysteine and the closing phenylalanine or tryptophan. Fields, in order: clone size, V gene, J gene, D gene, CDR3 protein, CDR3 DNA. The D gene is left open where the match is weak. Where a row states a size, it is once, few, many or the class of an expanded clone; other rows omit it.

clone_size: many
v_call: TRBV6-5
j_call: TRBJ1-1
d_call: TRBD1
cdr3_aa: CASSSLTGGSNTEAFF
cdr3_nt: TGTGCCAGCAGTTCCCTGACAGGGGGCTCGAACACTGAAGCTTTCTTT

clone_size: many
v_call: TRBV7-3
j_call: TRBJ2-5
d_call: TRBD2
cdr3_aa: CASRLGLDQETQYF
cdr3_nt: TGTGCCAGCAGACTCGGACTAGACCAAGAGACCCAGTACTTC

clone_size: many
v_call: TRBV2
j_call: TRBJ1-3
d_call: TRBD1
cdr3_aa: CAGGQSRNTIYF
cdr3_nt: TGTGCCGGGGGACAGAGCCGAAACACCATATATTTT

clone_size: many
v_call: TRBV4-1
j_call: TRBJ1-2
d_call: .
cdr3_aa: CASSHLKRGYTF
cdr3_nt: TGCGCCAGCAGCCATCTCAAGAGGGGCTACACCTTC

clone_size: many
v_call: TRBV7-2
j_call: TRBJ2-5
d_call: .
cdr3_aa: CASSLMRYQETQYF
cdr3_nt: TGTGCCAGCAGCTTAATGCGGTACCAAGAGACCCAGTACTTC

clone_size: many
v_call: TRBV6-5
j_call: TRBJ1-1
d_call: .
cdr3_aa: CASRDSWKLNTEAFF
cdr3_nt: TGTGCCAGCAGGGACAGCTGGAAATTGAACACTGAAGCTTTCTTT

clone_size: many
v_call: TRBV2
j_call: TRBJ2-5
d_call: TRBD2
cdr3_aa: CASIETSGGAGETQYF
cdr3_nt: TGTGCCAGCATTGAGACTAGCGGGGGGGCAGGGGAGACCCAGTACTTC

clone_size: many
v_call: TRBV28
j_call: TRBJ2-3
d_call: TRBD2
cdr3_aa: CASNSGGTADTQYF
cdr3_nt: TGTGCCAGCAATAGCGGGGGGACCGCAGATACGCAGTATTTT

clone_size: many
v_call: TRBV11-2
j_call: TRBJ2-3
d_call: TRBD2
cdr3_aa: CASSSPRGRSTDTQYF
cdr3_nt: TGTGCCAGCAGCTCCCCGCGCGGGAGAAGCACAGATACGCAGTATTTT

clone_size: many
v_call: TRBV4-2
j_call: TRBJ2-1
d_call: TRBD2
cdr3_aa: CASSQVTSGMNEQFF
cdr3_nt: TGTGCCAGCAGCCAAGTAACTAGCGGGATGAATGAGCAGTTCTTC

clone_size: many
v_call: TRBV28
j_call: TRBJ1-6
d_call: .
cdr3_aa: CASTLDRLNSPLHF
cdr3_nt: TGTGCCAGCACTTTGGACAGACTTAATTCACCCCTCCACTTT

clone_size: many
v_call: TRBV7-2
j_call: TRBJ1-5
d_call: .
cdr3_aa: CASSQKTGGNQPQHF
cdr3_nt: TGTGCCAGCAGCCAAAAAACGGGTGGTAATCAGCCCCAGCATTTT

clone_size: many
v_call: TRBV9
j_call: TRBJ2-3
d_call: TRBD2
cdr3_aa: CASSVARTSGGWGDTQYF
cdr3_nt: TGTGCCAGCAGCGTAGCCAGGACTAGCGGGGGCTGGGGAGATACGCAGTATTTT

clone_size: .
v_call: TRBV28
j_call: TRBJ1-5
d_call: .
cdr3_aa: CASSSTGYSNQPQHF
cdr3_nt: TGTGCCAGCAGTTCGACAGGATATAGCAATCAGCCCCAGCATTTT

clone_size: few
v_call: TRBV28
j_call: TRBJ2-3
d_call: .
cdr3_aa: CASSSNRVQNF
cdr3_nt: TGTGCCAGCAGCTCTAACAGGGTCCAAAATTTT

clone_size: many
v_call: TRBV10-3
j_call: TRBJ2-3
d_call: TRBD2
cdr3_aa: CAISELAGGLYTQYF
cdr3_nt: TGTGCCATCAGTGAGCTAGCGGGAGGGCTGTATACGCAGTATTTT

clone_size: many
v_call: TRBV19
j_call: TRBJ2-4
d_call: .
cdr3_aa: CASSRDGVTDSLAKNIQYF
cdr3_nt: TGTGCCAGTAGTAGGGACGGAGTTACGGACAGTCTAGCCAAAAACATTCAGTACTTC

clone_size: many
v_call: TRBV7-2
j_call: TRBJ1-1
d_call: .
cdr3_aa: CASSLLIIAEAFF
cdr3_nt: TGTGCCAGCAGCTTACTAATTATCGCTGAAGCTTTCTTT

clone_size: many
v_call: TRBV7-9
j_call: TRBJ1-1
d_call: TRBD1
cdr3_aa: CASSLETGGGHTEAFF
cdr3_nt: TGTGCCAGCAGCTTAGAAACAGGGGGCGGACATACTGAAGCTTTCTTT

clone_size: many
v_call: TRBV5-1
j_call: TRBJ2-1
d_call: .
cdr3_aa: CASSLKQAYNEQFF
cdr3_nt: TGCGCCAGCAGCTTGAAACAGGCTTACAATGAGCAGTTCTTC

clone_size: many
v_call: TRBV29-1
j_call: TRBJ1-1
d_call: .
cdr3_aa: CSVKQGNTEAFF
cdr3_nt: TGCAGCGTCAAACAGGGGAACACTGAAGCTTTCTTT

clone_size: few
v_call: TRBV7-6
j_call: TRBJ1-2
d_call: .
cdr3_aa: CASSLAVQGYGYTF
cdr3_nt: TGTGCCAGCAGCTTAGCTGTCCAGGGGTATGGCTACACCTTC

clone_size: few
v_call: TRBV6-4
j_call: TRBJ2-1
d_call: TRBD2
cdr3_aa: CASSPRIAGTQFF
cdr3_nt: TGTGCCAGCAGTCCAAGAATAGCGGGGACGCAGTTCTTC

clone_size: .
v_call: TRBV7-9
j_call: TRBJ1-1
d_call: TRBD1
cdr3_aa: CASSPGQQLQAFF
cdr3_nt: TGTGCCAGCAGCCCGGGACAGCAACTCCAAGCTTTCTTT

clone_size: many
v_call: TRBV29-1
j_call: TRBJ2-5
d_call: TRBD1
cdr3_aa: CSVPQGVGETQYF
cdr3_nt: TGCAGCGTCCCGCAGGGGGTCGGAGAGACCCAGTACTTC

clone_size: many
v_call: TRBV28
j_call: TRBJ2-1
d_call: .
cdr3_aa: CASSGTAFNEQFF
cdr3_nt: TGTGCCTCCTCCGGGACTGCATTCAATGAGCAGTTCTTC

clone_size: many
v_call: TRBV6-5
j_call: TRBJ1-1
d_call: TRBD1
cdr3_aa: CASSPGTGLRAFF
cdr3_nt: TGTGCCAGCAGCCCCGGGACAGGATTACGGGCTTTCTTT

clone_size: few
v_call: TRBV6-5
j_call: TRBJ2-2
d_call: TRBD2
cdr3_aa: CAAGEGRWTGELFF
cdr3_nt: TGTGCCGCCGGGGAGGGGCGATGGACCGGGGAGCTGTTTTTT

clone_size: few
v_call: TRBV4-1
j_call: TRBJ2-1
d_call: .
cdr3_aa: CASSPGVVSYNEQFF
cdr3_nt: TGCGCCAGCAGCCCAGGGGTCGTGTCCTACAATGAGCAGTTCTTC

clone_size: many
v_call: TRBV4-1
j_call: TRBJ1-1
d_call: .
cdr3_aa: CASSFRYTQNTEAFF
cdr3_nt: TGCGCCAGCAGCTTTCGATACACCCAGAACACTGAAGCTTTCTTT

clone_size: many
v_call: TRBV7-6
j_call: TRBJ2-6
d_call: TRBD1
cdr3_aa: CASSLGTGGPSGANVLTF
cdr3_nt: TGTGCCAGCAGCTTAGGAACAGGGGGCCCCTCTGGGGCCAACGTCCTGACTTTC

clone_size: many
v_call: TRBV19
j_call: TRBJ1-1
d_call: .
cdr3_aa: CASSTLTGNTEAFF
cdr3_nt: TGTGCCAGTAGCACCTTAACAGGGAACACTGAAGCTTTCTTT

clone_size: many
v_call: TRBV7-9
j_call: TRBJ2-1
d_call: TRBD1
cdr3_aa: CASSPEQGNEQFF
cdr3_nt: TGTGCCAGCAGCCCAGAACAGGGGAATGAGCAGTTCTTC

clone_size: many
v_call: TRBV5-4
j_call: TRBJ1-5
d_call: .
cdr3_aa: CASSPGGGDSNQPQHF
cdr3_nt: TGTGCCAGCAGCCCGGGGGGAGGGGATAGCAATCAGCCCCAGCATTTT

clone_size: few
v_call: TRBV11-2
j_call: TRBJ2-5
d_call: TRBD2
cdr3_aa: CASSLAPREGRETQYF
cdr3_nt: TGTGCCAGCAGCTTAGCCCCGCGGGAGGGCCGGGAGACCCAGTACTTC

clone_size: many
v_call: TRBV19
j_call: TRBJ2-5
d_call: .
cdr3_aa: CASSRSRVGETQYF
cdr3_nt: TGTGCCAGTAGTCGATCCAGGGTTGGAGAGACCCAGTACTTC

clone_size: many
v_call: TRBV9
j_call: TRBJ2-2
d_call: TRBD2
cdr3_aa: CASSVASTSGTGELFF
cdr3_nt: TGTGCCAGCAGCGTAGCTTCAACTAGCGGGACCGGGGAGCTGTTTTTT

clone_size: many
v_call: TRBV7-3
j_call: TRBJ2-2
d_call: .
cdr3_aa: CASSPTSPGELFF
cdr3_nt: TGTGCCAGCAGCCCGACTTCGCCCGGGGAGCTGTTTTTT

clone_size: many
v_call: TRBV2
j_call: TRBJ2-3
d_call: .
cdr3_aa: CARQVGRGDTQYF
cdr3_nt: TGTGCCAGACAGGTGGGCCGTGGAGATACGCAGTATTTT

clone_size: many
v_call: TRBV5-5
j_call: TRBJ1-6
d_call: .
cdr3_aa: CASSYRQDRNSPLHF
cdr3_nt: TGTGCCAGCAGCTACAGACAGGACCGCAATTCACCCCTCCACTTT

clone_size: many
v_call: TRBV7-9
j_call: TRBJ1-1
d_call: .
cdr3_aa: CASSFPPVTGTEAFF
cdr3_nt: TGTGCCAGCAGCTTCCCCCCGGTAACGGGCACTGAAGCTTTCTTT